This T cell receptor (beta chain) is from a study of T cells in Graves' hyperthyroidism and ophthalmopathy. This CDR3 is built from 13 residues. Deletions cut 4 bases from V and 0 bases from J, with 4 bases between. Germline lookup yields CDR1 LNHDA and CDR2 SQIVND (reference sequence). Study conclusions and caveats: Most thyroid clonotypes that were expanded above 0.001 also turned up in blood. A 13 V-J signature model discriminated ophthalmopathy versus stable hyperthyroidism.

RNA transcripts were the template for amplifying TCR beta CDR3 regions. The TCR CDR3 was amplified in a first-round RT-PCR using the HTBI primer set. TCRdb re-called the multiplex PCR reads with MiXCR, one entry per CDR3 protein. The data hold 500,000 to 800,000 distinct CDR3 sequences, with over 40% observed a single time. About this clonotype itself: Antigen: not known.

This sequence originates from an adult man with Graves' disease, either hyperthyroidism or ophthalmopathy (not recorded which). The sequenced sample was peripheral blood or thyroid tissue (not recorded which). The chain employs TRBV19 and TRBJ1-5, with unresolved D. For the CDR3, the DNA is TGTGCCAGTAGTACAGTTAGCAATCAGCCCCAGCATTTT. Translation: CASSTVSNQPQHF.